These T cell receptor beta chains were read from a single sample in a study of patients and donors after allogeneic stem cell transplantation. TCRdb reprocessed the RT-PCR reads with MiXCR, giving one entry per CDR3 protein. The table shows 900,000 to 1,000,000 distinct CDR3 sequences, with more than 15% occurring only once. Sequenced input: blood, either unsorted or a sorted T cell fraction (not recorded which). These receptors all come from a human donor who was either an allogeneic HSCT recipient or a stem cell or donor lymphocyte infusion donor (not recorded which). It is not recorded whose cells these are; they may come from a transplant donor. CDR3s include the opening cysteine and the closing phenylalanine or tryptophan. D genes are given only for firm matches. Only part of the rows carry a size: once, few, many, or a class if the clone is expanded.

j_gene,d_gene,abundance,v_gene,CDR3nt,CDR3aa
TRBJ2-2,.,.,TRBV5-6,TGTGCCAGCAGCGAGGACATGGGCAGTGTCGGGGAGCTGTTTTTT,CASSEDMGSVGELFF
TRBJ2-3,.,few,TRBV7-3,TGTGCCAGCAGCTTAAACGGCAGGAGCACAGATACGCAGTATTTT,CASSLNGRSTDTQYF
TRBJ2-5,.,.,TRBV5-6,TGTGCCAGCAGCGTGGGCCTGACCGAGACCCAGTACTTC,CASSVGLTETQYF
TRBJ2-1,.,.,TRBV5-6,TGTGCCAGCAGCTTGGTTGGGGGGCAGTTCTTC,CASSLVGGQFF
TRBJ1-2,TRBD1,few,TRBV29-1,TGCAGCGTGGGGACAGGGAGCTATGGCTACACCTTC,CSVGTGSYGYTF
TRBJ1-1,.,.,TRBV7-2,TGTGCCAGCAGCTTAAAAAAGGGGGTCACTGAAGCTTTCTTT,CASSLKKGVTEAFF
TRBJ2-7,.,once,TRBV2,TGTGCCAGCAGGCCAAATCCTCCTTACGAGCAGTACTTC,CASRPNPPYEQYF
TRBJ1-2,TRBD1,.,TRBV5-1,TGCGCCAGCAGCTTGGAGCAGGGGGCCTATGGCTACACCTTC,CASSLEQGAYGYTF
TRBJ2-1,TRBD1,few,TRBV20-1,TGCAGTGCTATAAACAGGGGGAGCTCCTACAATGAGCAGTTCTTC,CSAINRGSSYNEQFF
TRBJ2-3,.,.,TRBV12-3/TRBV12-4,TGTGCCAGCAGTCCGGACTATTTGACGCAGTATTTT,CASSPDYLTQYF
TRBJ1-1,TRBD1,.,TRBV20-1,TGCAGTGCGCCCCTCCGGGACAGGGGCACTGAAGCTTTCTTT,CSAPLRDRGTEAFF
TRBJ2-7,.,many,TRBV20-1,TGCAGTGCTAAGGACGGATACGAGCAGTACTTC,CSAKDGYEQYF
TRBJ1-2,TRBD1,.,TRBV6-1,TGTGCCAGCAGTGAACGTTTTGGTCCGGGGACAGACTATGGCTACACCTTC,CASSERFGPGTDYGYTF
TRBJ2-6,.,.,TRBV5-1,TGCGCCAGCAGCCTGATCCTAAAAGGATCTGGGGCCAACGTCCTGACTTTC,CASSLILKGSGANVLTF
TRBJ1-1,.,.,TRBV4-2,TGTGCCAGCAGCCAAACTTTCTCTCGCTGGGGGGACTCGAACACTGAAGCTTTCTTT,CASSQTFSRWGDSNTEAFF
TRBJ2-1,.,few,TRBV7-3,TGTGCCAGCAGCTTATGGGATGGGGCTGAGCAGTTCTTC,CASSLWDGAEQFF
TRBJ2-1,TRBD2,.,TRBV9,TGTGCCAGCAGCGTATCTCCACTTCTAGCGGGCTACAATGAGCAGTTCTTC,CASSVSPLLAGYNEQFF
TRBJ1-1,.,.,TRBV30,TGTGCCTGGAGTGTACGTGTCCGGGGGCCAAACACTGAAGCTTTCTTT,CAWSVRVRGPNTEAFF
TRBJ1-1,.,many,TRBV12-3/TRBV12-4,TGTGCCAGCAACCCGGGACGGTCAACTGAAGCTTTCTTT,CASNPGRSTEAFF
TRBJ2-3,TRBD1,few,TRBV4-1,TGCGCCAGCAGCCCAGAGGACAGGGATGGGGATACGCAGTATTTT,CASSPEDRDGDTQYF
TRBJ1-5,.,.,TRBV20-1,TGCAGTGCTAGAGCATGGGGGGGCAGTCAGCCCCAGCATTTT,CSARAWGGSQPQHF
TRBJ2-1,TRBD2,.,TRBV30,TGTGCCTGGAGTATAGCGGGGGGCAATGAGCAGTTCTTC,CAWSIAGGNEQFF
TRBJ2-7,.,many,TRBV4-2,TGTGCCAGCAGCCAAGATCCCTACGAGCAGTACTTC,CASSQDPYEQYF
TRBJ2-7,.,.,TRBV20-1,TGCAGTGCTTCGGGACCGAAGTGGGAGCAGTACTTC,CSASGPKWEQYF
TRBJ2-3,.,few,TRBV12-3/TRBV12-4,TGTGCCAGCATCCTATCCGGGACAGATACGCAGTATTTT,CASILSGTDTQYF
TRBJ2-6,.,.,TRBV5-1,TGCGCCAGCAGCTTGGCGGTAACTGGGGCCAACGTCCTGACTTTC,CASSLAVTGANVLTF
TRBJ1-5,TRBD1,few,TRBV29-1,TGCAGCGTTGAGGTACAGGGGGCAGGGCAGCCCCAGCATTTT,CSVEVQGAGQPQHF
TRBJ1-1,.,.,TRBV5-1,TGCGCCAGCAGCTTTCGGTCCATGTCCAACACTGAAGCTTTCTTT,CASSFRSMSNTEAFF
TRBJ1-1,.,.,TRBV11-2,TGTGCCAGCAGCCTGCGACCCCAAGCGTTGAACACTGAAGCTTTCTTT,CASSLRPQALNTEAFF